One sample yielded the 19 T cell receptor beta chains listed below, sequenced in a study of blood T cell repertoires in COVID-19. Assay used: immunoSEQ multiplex PCR; TCRdb lists only in-frame clones, some missing. The top ten hold less than 6.5% of the sample, which has 150,000 to 200,000 clones, roughly 89% seen once. The sample comprised peripheral blood. The receptors derive from a human donor in a cohort sampled during active COVID-19.

This clone occurred once. The CDR3 region is CAWGTGKITDTQYF. Here the CDR3 DNA reads TGTGCCTGGGGGACAGGGAAAATTACAGATACGCAGTATTTT. The chain employs TRBV30 and TRBJ2-3; 9 bases agree with TRBD1. Germline CDR1 is GTSNPN and CDR2 is SVGIG (reference sequence). The V segment lost 5 bases and the J segment 3 bases; nucleotides outside the gene matches: 6. The CDR3 is 14 residues long.

This clone was recorded once. This chain connects TRBV7-2 to TRBJ1-4; 9 nucleotides agree with TRBD1. The CDR3 runs to 14 residues. Germline values: CDR1 SGHTA, CDR2 FQGNSA. J gave up 8 bases and V 5 bases, and 6 bases lay outside the gene matches. CDR3 amino acids: CASSPGQGKEKLFF. CDR3 nucleotide sequence: TGTGCCAGCAGCCCTGGACAGGGGAAAGAAAAACTGTTTTTT.

The V and J genes are TRBV29-1 and TRBJ2-3, with a tentative D call TRBD1 (5 bases). Germline loops: CDR1 SQVTM, CDR2 ANQGSEA. V was trimmed by 0 bases and J by 4 bases, leaving 14 bases between them. This CDR3 region has 15 residues. The CDR3 region is CSVEEVGPAPDTQYF. The CDR3 DNA reads as TGCAGCGTTGAAGAGGTGGGGCCGGCCCCAGATACGCAGTATTTT.

The genes are TRBV9 and TRBJ1-6; tentatively, D is TRBD1 (6 bases). Between the trimmed V and J ends, which lost 0 bases and 9 bases, there was a span of 10 bases. The CDR3 contains 14 residues. Germline loops: CDR1 SGDLS, CDR2 YYNGEE. CDR3 loop: CASSVAGGGSPLHF. DNA for the CDR3: TGTGCCAGCAGCGTAGCTGGGGGCGGTTCACCCCTCCACTTT. The whole variable domain, remainder taken from reference TRBV9 and TRBJ1-6, is DSGVTQTPKHLITATGQRVTLRCSPRSGDLSVYWYQQSLDQGLQFLIQYYNGEERAKGNILERFSAQQFPDLHSELNLSSLELGDSALYFCASSVAGGGSPLHFGNGTRLTVT.

This rearrangement joins TRBV19 to TRBJ2-7; 7 nucleotides line up with TRBD2. Looked up from germline, CDR1 is LNHDA and CDR2 is SQIVND (reference sequence). V trimming: 9 bases; J trimming: 1 base; junction bases outside the gene matches: 9. The CDR3 sequence is 14 residues long. CDR3 sequence: CASSGTTISYEQYF. The CDR3 DNA is TGTGCCAGCAGCGGGACGACAATTTCCTACGAGCAGTACTTC.

This clone has only one observation. The J gene is TRBJ2-1, the V gene TRBV6-2 or TRBV6-3, with unresolved D. CDR3 size: 13 residues. CDR1 is MNHEY and CDR2 is SVGEGT in the germline V gene. V lost 4 bases and J 4 bases, leaving 8 bases between the germline ends. The CDR3 DNA reads TGTGCCAGCAGTTCCGTGGCATACAATGAGCAGTTCTTC. Translating it yields CASSSVAYNEQFF.

J is TRBJ2-7 and V is TRBV19; perhaps TRBD2 as D (5 bases). The CDR3 spans 15 residues. V gave up 1 base and J gave up 2 bases, with 12 bases separating them. Germline CDR1 reads LNHDA; CDR2 reads SQIVND (reference sequence). CDR3 DNA: TGTGCCAGTAGTATAGGGAGGACGGCAACCTACGAGCAGTACTTC. Translating it yields CASSIGRTATYEQYF.

The V and J genes are TRBV6-6 and TRBJ1-2, with D hard to call. Germline-derived CDR1 and CDR2 are MNHNY and SVGAGI (reference sequence). Trimming shortened V by 5 bases and J by 8 bases, and 15 bases separated the two germline ends. The CDR3 totals 13 residues. CDR3 sequence: CASSNAGPNGYTF. Here the CDR3 DNA reads TGTGCCAGCAGTAACGCGGGCCCCAACGGCTACACCTTC.

This rearrangement joins TRBV12-5 to TRBJ1-2; TRBD1 aligns across 7 bases. V lost 0 bases, J lost 8 bases, and 15 bases stayed unmatched. The CDR3 contains 17 residues. Germline CDR1 reads LGHNT; CDR2 reads FRNRAP. In DNA form, the CDR3 reads TGTGCTAGTGGTTTGGTAGGAGGGCCAGGGGGGTCTCAAGGCTACACCTTC. It codes for CASGLVGGPGGSQGYTF.

The chain links TRBV28 to TRBJ2-7; D may be TRBD1 (5 bases). CDR3 length: 13 amino acids. With 3 bases removed from V and 5 bases from J, the gap between germline ends came to 11 bases. From germline, CDR1 is MDHEN and CDR2 SYDVKM. The CDR3 DNA sequence: TGTGCCAGCAGTTTCGGGCAGGGTGACGAGCAGTACTTC. Protein sequence: CASSFGQGDEQYF.

This sequence joins TRBV19 and TRBJ1-1, with D uncertain. CDR1 LNHDA and CDR2 SQIVND come from the germline V gene (reference sequence). The CDR3 sequence is 13 residues long. Deletions cut 5 bases from V and 2 bases from J, with 9 bases between. CDR3 coding DNA: TGTGCCAGTAGTCAGAGGGTAAACACTGAAGCTTTCTTT. The encoded protein is CASSQRVNTEAFF.

V and J are TRBV9 and TRBJ2-7; a possible D gene is TRBD2 (5 bases). Trimming removed 3 bases from V and 0 bases from J, with 10 bases in between. From germline, CDR1 is SGDLS and CDR2 YYNGEE. CDR3 size: 14 residues. The CDR3 bases are TGTGCCAGCAGCGGACGAGGGTCCTCCTACGAGCAGTACTTC. Amino acid sequence: CASSGRGSSYEQYF.

This chain uses TRBV6-2 or TRBV6-3 with TRBJ2-7; tentative D call: TRBD1 (6 bases). CDR1 is MNHEY, CDR2 SVGEGT, per germline. V was cut by 3 bases and J by 2 bases, with 11 bases left in between. The CDR3 sequence is 14 residues long. CDR3 loop: CASSYGGGPYEQYF. The CDR3 nucleotides are TGTGCCAGCAGTTATGGGGGCGGACCCTACGAGCAGTACTTC.

This clone has a single count. The rearrangement joins TRBV28 to TRBJ2-7, with 9 bases aligning to TRBD1. V lost 1 base, J lost 9 bases, and 10 bases stayed unmatched. Germline V gene lookup returns CDR1 MDHEN and CDR2 SYDVKM. There are 15 residues in the CDR3. The DNA for the CDR3 is TGTGCCAGCAGTTTATACACCCGGGACAGGGACGGGCAGTACTTC. Translating gives CASSLYTRDRDGQYF. Based on the CDR3 plus reference TRBV28 and TRBJ2-7, the full variable domain is DVKVTQSSRYLVKRTGEKVFLECVQDMDHENMFWYRQDPGLGLRLIYFSYDVKMKEKGDIPEGYSVSREKKERFSLILESASTNQTSMYLCASSLYTRDRDGQYFGPGTRLTVT.

This chain connects TRBV9 to TRBJ2-1, with 10 positions matching TRBD2. J gave up 2 bases and V 0 bases, and 14 bases lay outside the gene matches. CDR3 length: 20 amino acids. The germline gives CDR1 SGDLS, CDR2 YYNGEE. The CDR3 here is CASSVATGLAGEMTYNEQFF. The CDR3 bases are TGTGCCAGCAGCGTAGCTACGGGCCTAGCGGGAGAGATGACCTACAATGAGCAGTTCTTC.

The CDR3 DNA reads as TGCGCCAGCAGAAACGCCCTAGCGGGAGACCCCACCGGGGAGCTGTTTTTT. Protein product: CASRNALAGDPTGELFF. The gene calls are TRBV4-1 and TRBJ2-2; 10 nucleotides match TRBD2. Germline assignment: CDR1 MGHRA and CDR2 YSYEKL. The CDR3 spans 17 residues. J was trimmed by 4 bases and V by 6 bases; bases with no gene match: 11.

The V call is TRBV29-1, the J call TRBJ2-1; D is perhaps TRBD1 (6 bases). V lost 3 bases to trimming and J lost 7 bases, with 7 bases between them. CDR1 SQVTM and CDR2 ANQGSEA come from the germline V gene. The CDR3 loop spans 11 amino acids. CDR3 residues: CSVERGNEQFF. DNA of the CDR3: TGCAGCGTTGAGAGGGGGAATGAGCAGTTCTTC.

The chain combines TRBV3-1 (or the pseudogene TRBV3-2) with TRBJ2-1, with 10 bases lining up with TRBD2. The J segment lost 1 base and the V segment lost 0 bases, leaving 15 bases of the junction unmatched. The length of the CDR3 is 21 residues. Germline CDR1 and CDR2: LGHDT and YNNKEL (reference sequence). CDR3 amino acids: CASSQDRRAGGHPGSYNEQFF. As DNA, the CDR3 is TGTGCCAGCAGCCAAGATCGCCGAGCGGGAGGGCACCCGGGGTCCTACAATGAGCAGTTCTTC.

This clone was detected only once. The same CDR3 arises from other DNA sequences in this sample as well. J is TRBJ1-5 and V is TRBV19; 9 nucleotides align to TRBD1. Per germline, CDR1 LNHDA and CDR2 SQIVND (reference sequence). CDR3 length: 14 amino acids. Trimming at V came to 4 bases and at J to 7 bases, leaving 5 bases not matched to a gene. CDR3 residues: CASSTTGGGQPQHF. Here the CDR3 DNA reads TGTGCCAGTAGTACTACAGGGGGCGGACAGCCCCAGCATTTT.